This T cell receptor beta chain was found in a study of blood T cells in healthy people across ages. The CDR3 runs 12 residues. V lost 6 bases and J lost 6, with 12 bases in between. Germline CDR1 is DFQATT and CDR2 is SNEGSKA (reference sequence). A second about 6 to 12 cycle PCR used barcoded and J-beta primers. One entry per CDR3 protein, called by TCRdb with MiXCR from the 5' RACE reads. Among some 1,500,000 distinct CDR3 sequences listed, roughly 43% were seen once. The chain carries TRBV20-1 and TRBJ1-5; D is undetermined. The receptor comes from a woman aged 18-30 years in good health. Specimen: blood. CDR3 sequence (DNA): TGCAGTGCGCCACCAGAGTTTCAGCCCCAGCATTTT. Its protein product is CSAPPEFQPQHF.